A selection of T cell receptor beta chains follows, all from one sample in a study of blood T cell repertoires in COVID-19. Clones were sequenced by immunoSEQ multiplex PCR, and TCRdb holds only the in-frame ones, with some missing. Seen here are about 300,000 clones, roughly 91% observed once, and the top ten hold around 1.9%. Sequenced sample: peripheral blood. The receptors come from a woman aged 25 to 39 with COVID-19, enrolled during active disease. The CDR3 runs from the conserved cysteine through the conserved F or W. Each record gives: J gene, clone size, V gene, D gene, CDR3 DNA, CDR3 protein. A D gene is named only where the DNA matches it firmly. The size entry is marked missing in some rows and otherwise reads once, few, many or a size class.

>TRBJ1-6|-|TRBV27|-
TGTGCCAGCTCGGGGTCAGGTAATTCACCCCTCCACTTT
CASSGSGNSPLHF
>TRBJ2-3|-|TRBV19|TRBD1
TGTGCCAGTAGTACAATACAGGGGGCTGGAGATACGCAGTATTTT
CASSTIQGAGDTQYF
>TRBJ1-1|-|TRBV5-8|-
TGTGCCAGCACCCCCAAGTTGGCAAAGAACACTGAAGCTTTCTTT
CASTPKLAKNTEAFF
>TRBJ2-4|-|TRBV19|-
TGTGCCAGTAGTATCGAAGCACTAGCCAAAAACATTCAGTACTTC
CASSIEALAKNIQYF
>TRBJ1-6|-|TRBV7-2|-
TGTGCCAGCAGCACATCAGGGAATTCACCCCTCCACTTT
CASSTSGNSPLHF
>TRBJ2-1|-|TRBV4-3|-
TGCGCCAGCAGCCAGGGGCGGACGGATGAGCAGTTCTTC
CASSQGRTDEQFF
>TRBJ1-4|-|TRBV18|-
TGTGCCAGCTCACCACCGATCGGGAGGGAACTGTTTTTT
CASSPPIGRELFF
>TRBJ1-1|-|TRBV4-1|TRBD1
TGCGCCAGCAGCCCGACGGGACAGGGGGGAGCGAAGGCTTTCTTT
CASSPTGQGGAKAFF
>TRBJ2-3|-|TRBV7-2|TRBD2
TGTGCCAGCAGTCCCAGCGGGGGCCTCGATACGCAGTATTTT
CASSPSGGLDTQYF
>TRBJ2-5|-|TRBV10-3|TRBD2
TGTGCCATCAGTGCTGGGACTAGCGGGGTAGGGACCCAGTACTTC
CAISAGTSGVGTQYF
>TRBJ1-4|once|TRBV21-1|-
TGTGCCAGCACCCTTCCGGAGGTGGGTGAAAAACTGTTTTTT
CASTLPEVGEKLFF
>TRBJ2-7|-|TRBV12-3/TRBV12-4|-
TGTGCCAGCAGTTTAAGGAGCTCCTACGAGCAGTACTTC
CASSLRSSYEQYF
>TRBJ2-5|-|TRBV19|-
TGTGCCGCCAGTAGAAGGCATAAGGGAGACGAAGAGACCCAGTACTTC
CAASRRHKGDEETQYF
>TRBJ1-4|-|TRBV10-2|-
TGCGCCAGCAGTCGCGGGGAAAAACTGTTTTTT
CASSRGEKLFF